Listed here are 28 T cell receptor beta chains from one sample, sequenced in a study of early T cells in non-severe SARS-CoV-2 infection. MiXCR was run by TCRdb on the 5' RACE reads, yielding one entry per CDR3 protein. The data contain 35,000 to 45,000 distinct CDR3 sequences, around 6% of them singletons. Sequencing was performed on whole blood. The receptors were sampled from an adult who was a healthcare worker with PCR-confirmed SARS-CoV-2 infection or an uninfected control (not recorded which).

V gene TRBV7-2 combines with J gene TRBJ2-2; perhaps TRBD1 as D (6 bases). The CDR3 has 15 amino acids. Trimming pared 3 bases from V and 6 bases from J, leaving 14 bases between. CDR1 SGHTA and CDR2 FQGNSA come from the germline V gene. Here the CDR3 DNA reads TGTGCCAGCAGCTTCTCACCAGCAGGGGCCGGGGAGCTGTTTTTT. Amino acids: CASSFSPAGAGELFF.

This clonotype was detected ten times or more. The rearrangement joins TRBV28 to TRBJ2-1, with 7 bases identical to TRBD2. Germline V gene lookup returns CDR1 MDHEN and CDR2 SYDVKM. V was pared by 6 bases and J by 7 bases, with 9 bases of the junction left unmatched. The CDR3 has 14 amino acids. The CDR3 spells CASRPGGGKNEQFF. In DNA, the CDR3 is TGTGCCAGCAGACCGGGCGGGGGAAAAAATGAGCAGTTCTTC. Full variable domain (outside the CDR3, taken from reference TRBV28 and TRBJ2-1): DVKVTQSSRYLVKRTGEKVFLECVQDMDHENMFWYRQDPGLGLRLIYFSYDVKMKEKGDIPEGYSVSREKKERFSLILESASTNQTSMYLCASRPGGGKNEQFFGPGTRLTVL.

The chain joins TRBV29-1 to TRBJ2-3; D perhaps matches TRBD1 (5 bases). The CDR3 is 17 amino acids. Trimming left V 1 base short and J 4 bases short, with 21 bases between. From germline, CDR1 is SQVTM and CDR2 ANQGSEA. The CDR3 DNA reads TGCAGCGTTGAAGTGGCAGGGTGGGTCGGTGGGCCAGATACGCAGTATTTT. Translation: CSVEVAGWVGGPDTQYF.

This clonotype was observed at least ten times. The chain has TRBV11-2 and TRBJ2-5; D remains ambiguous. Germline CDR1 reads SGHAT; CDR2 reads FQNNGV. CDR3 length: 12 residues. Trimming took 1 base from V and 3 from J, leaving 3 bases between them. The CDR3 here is CASSLGKETQYF. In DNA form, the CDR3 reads TGTGCCAGCAGCTTAGGCAAAGAGACCCAGTACTTC.

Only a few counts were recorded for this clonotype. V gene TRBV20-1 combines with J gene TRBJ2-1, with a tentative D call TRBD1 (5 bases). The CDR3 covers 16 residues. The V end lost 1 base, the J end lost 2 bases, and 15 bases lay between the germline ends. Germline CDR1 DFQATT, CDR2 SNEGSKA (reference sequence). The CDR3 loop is CSARVRAARAYNEQFF. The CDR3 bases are TGCAGTGCTAGAGTCAGGGCGGCCCGGGCCTACAATGAGCAGTTCTTC.

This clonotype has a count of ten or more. The CDR3 is CASSPQGSSTDTQYF. CDR3 nucleotides: TGTGCCAGCAGCCCACAGGGGAGTAGCACAGATACGCAGTATTTT. The gene calls are TRBV7-3 and TRBJ2-3; TRBD1 matches 7 bases. The CDR3 has 15 residues. Losses at the gene ends were 5 bases for V and 0 bases for J; bases not matched to a gene: 5. Looked up from germline, CDR1 is SGHTA and CDR2 is FQGTGA. The full variable domain, in which reference TRBV7-3 and TRBJ2-3 provide the parts outside the CDR3, is GAGVSQTPSNKVTEKGKYVELRCDPISGHTALYWYRQSLGQGPEFLIYFQGTGAADDSGLPNDRFFAVRPEGSVSTLKIQRTERGDSAVYLCASSPQGSSTDTQYFGPGTRLTVL.

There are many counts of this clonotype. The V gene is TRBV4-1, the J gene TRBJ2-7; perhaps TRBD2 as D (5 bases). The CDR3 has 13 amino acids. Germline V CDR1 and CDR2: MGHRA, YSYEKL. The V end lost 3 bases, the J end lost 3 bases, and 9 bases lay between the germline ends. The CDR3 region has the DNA TGCGCCAGCAGCCAGGGGAGTAGCTACGAGCAGTACTTC. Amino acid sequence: CASSQGSSYEQYF.

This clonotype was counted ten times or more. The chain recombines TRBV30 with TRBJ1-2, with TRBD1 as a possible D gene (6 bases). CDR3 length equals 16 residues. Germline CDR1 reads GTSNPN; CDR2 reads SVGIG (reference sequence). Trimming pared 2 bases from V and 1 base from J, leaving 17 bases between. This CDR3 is CAWSYPTGAYNYGYTF. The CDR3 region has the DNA TGTGCCTGGAGTTACCCGACAGGAGCATATAACTATGGCTACACCTTC.

The CDR3 sequence: CASSEAPGRAGFEQFF. The CDR3 nucleotides are TGTGCCAGCAGTGAAGCCCCGGGACGGGCTGGTTTTGAGCAGTTCTTC. The gene calls are TRBV6-1 and TRBJ2-1; the D call may be TRBD1 or TRBD2 (5 bases each). Trimming pared 0 bases from V and 9 bases from J, leaving 18 bases between. Looked up from germline, CDR1 is MNHNS and CDR2 is SASEGT. CDR3 length: 16 amino acids.

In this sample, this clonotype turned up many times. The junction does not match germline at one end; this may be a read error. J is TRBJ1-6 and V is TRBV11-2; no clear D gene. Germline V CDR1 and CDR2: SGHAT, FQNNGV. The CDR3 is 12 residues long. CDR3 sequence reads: CLGADRNSPLHF. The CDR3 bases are TGCCTAGGTGCGGACCGAAATTCACCCCTCCACTTT.

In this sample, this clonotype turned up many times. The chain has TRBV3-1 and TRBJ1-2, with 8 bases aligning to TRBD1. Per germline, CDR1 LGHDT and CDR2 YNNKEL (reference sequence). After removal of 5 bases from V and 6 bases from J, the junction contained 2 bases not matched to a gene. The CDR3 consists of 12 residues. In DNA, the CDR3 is TGTGCCAGCAGCTCGACAGGGGATGGCTACACCTTC. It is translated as CASSSTGDGYTF.

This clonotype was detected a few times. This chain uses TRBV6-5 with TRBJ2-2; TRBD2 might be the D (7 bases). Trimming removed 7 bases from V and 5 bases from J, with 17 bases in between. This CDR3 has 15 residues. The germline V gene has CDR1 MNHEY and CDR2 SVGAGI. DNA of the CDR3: TGTGCCAGCAAGCCCGGGGGGCGAGGGACCGGGGAGCTGTTTTTT. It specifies CASKPGGRGTGELFF.

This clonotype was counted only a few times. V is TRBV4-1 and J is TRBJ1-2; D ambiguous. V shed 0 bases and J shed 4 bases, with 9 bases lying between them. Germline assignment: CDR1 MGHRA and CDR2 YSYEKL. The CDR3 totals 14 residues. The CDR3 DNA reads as TGCGCCAGCAGCCAAGAGAACAGCGGCTATGGCTACACCTTC. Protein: CASSQENSGYGYTF.

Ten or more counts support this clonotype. CDR3 coding DNA: TGTGCCAGCAACCTAGAACCTAACACTGAAGCTTTCTTT. Translation gives CASNLEPNTEAFF. This chain connects TRBV28 to TRBJ1-1; D call uncertain. Germline V gives CDR1 MDHEN, CDR2 SYDVKM. Trimming cost V 7 bases and J 2 bases, with 11 bases left between them. The CDR3 consists of 13 residues.

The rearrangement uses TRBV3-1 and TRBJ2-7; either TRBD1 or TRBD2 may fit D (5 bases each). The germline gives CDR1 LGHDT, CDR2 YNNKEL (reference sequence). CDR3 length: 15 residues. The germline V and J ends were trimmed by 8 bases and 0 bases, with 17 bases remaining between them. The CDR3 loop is CASALRWGSSYEQYF. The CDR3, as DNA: TGTGCCAGCGCCCTCCGCTGGGGGAGCTCCTACGAGCAGTACTTC.

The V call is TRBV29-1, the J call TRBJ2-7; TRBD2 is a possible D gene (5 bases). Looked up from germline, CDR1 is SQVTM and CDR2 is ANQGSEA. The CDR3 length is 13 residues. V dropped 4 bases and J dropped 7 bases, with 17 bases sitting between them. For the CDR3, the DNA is TGCAGCGTTGCGGGAAGACTCTCTCCTGAGCAGTACTTC. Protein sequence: CSVAGRLSPEQYF.

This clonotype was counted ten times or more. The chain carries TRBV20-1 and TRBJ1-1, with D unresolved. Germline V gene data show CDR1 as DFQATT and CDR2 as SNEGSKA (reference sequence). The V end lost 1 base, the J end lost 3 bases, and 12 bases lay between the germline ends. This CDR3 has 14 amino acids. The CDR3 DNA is TGCAGTGCTAGAGCGGGCTTAGTAGACACTGAAGCTTTCTTT. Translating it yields CSARAGLVDTEAFF.

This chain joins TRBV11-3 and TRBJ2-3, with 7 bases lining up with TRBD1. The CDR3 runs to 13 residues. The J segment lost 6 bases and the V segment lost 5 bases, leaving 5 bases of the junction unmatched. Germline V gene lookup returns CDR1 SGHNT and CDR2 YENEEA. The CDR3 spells CASSPDRADTQYF. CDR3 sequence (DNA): TGTGCCAGCAGCCCCGACAGGGCGGATACGCAGTATTTT.

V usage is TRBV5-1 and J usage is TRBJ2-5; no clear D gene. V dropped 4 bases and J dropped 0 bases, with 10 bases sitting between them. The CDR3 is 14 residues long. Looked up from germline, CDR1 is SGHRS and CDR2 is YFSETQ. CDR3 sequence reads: CASSPRPNQETQYF. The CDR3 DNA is TGCGCCAGCAGCCCAAGACCGAACCAAGAGACCCAGTACTTC.

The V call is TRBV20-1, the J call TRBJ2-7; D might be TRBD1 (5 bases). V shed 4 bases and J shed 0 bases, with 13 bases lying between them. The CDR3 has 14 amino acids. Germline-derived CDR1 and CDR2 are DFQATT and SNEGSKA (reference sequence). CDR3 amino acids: CSATPGARSYEQYF. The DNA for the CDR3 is TGCAGTGCTACACCTGGGGCTCGCTCCTACGAGCAGTACTTC.

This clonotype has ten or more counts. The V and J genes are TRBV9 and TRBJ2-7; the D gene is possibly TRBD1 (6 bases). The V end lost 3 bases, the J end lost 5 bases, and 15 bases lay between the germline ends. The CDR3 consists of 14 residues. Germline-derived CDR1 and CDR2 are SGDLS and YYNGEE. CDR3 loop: CASSALPGVNEQYF. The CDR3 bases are TGTGCCAGCAGCGCCCTCCCAGGGGTCAACGAGCAGTACTTC.

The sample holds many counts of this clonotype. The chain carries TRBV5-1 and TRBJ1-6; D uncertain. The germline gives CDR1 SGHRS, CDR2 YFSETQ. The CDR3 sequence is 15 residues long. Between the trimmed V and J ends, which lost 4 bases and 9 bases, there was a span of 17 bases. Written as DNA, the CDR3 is TGCGCCAGCAGCATTAGAGGGCCTTGGGGTTCACCCCTCCACTTT. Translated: CASSIRGPWGSPLHF.

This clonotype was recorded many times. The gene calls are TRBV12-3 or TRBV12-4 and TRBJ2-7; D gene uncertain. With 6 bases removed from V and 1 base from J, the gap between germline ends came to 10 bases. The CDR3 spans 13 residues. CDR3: CASRQSISYEQYF. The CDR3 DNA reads TGTGCCAGCAGGCAAAGCATTTCCTACGAGCAGTACTTC.

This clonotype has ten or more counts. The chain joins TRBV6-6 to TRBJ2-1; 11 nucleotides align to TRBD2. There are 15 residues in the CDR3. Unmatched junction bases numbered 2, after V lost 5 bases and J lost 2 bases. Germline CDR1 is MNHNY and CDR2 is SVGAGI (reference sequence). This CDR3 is CASSPLAGAYNEQFF. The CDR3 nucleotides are TGTGCCAGCAGTCCACTAGCGGGGGCCTACAATGAGCAGTTCTTC.

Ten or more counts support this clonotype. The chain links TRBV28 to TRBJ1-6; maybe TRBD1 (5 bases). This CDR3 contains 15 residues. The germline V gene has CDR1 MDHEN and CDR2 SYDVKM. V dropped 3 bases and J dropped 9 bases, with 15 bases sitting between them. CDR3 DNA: TGTGCCAGCAGTTTTCCAGCAGGGAGGGGTTCACCCCTCCACTTT. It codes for CASSFPAGRGSPLHF.

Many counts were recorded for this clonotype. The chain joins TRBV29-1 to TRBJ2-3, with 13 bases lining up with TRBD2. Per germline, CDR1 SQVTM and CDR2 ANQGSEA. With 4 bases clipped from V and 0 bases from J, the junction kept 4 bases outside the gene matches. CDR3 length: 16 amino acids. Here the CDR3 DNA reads TGCAGCGTTGGGACTAGCGGGGGTCCAAGCACAGATACGCAGTATTTT. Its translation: CSVGTSGGPSTDTQYF.

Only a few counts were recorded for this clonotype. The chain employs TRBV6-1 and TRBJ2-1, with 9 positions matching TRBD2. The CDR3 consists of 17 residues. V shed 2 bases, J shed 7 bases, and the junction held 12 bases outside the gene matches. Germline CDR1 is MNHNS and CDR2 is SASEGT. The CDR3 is CASSEIGDGAGGNEQFF. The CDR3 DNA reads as TGTGCCAGCAGTGAAATAGGGGACGGAGCGGGGGGAAATGAGCAGTTCTTC.

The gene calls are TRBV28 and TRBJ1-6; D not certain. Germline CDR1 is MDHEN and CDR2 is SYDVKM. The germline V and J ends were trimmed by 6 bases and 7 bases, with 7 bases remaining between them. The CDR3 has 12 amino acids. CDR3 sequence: CASSESNSPLHF. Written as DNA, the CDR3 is TGTGCCAGCAGCGAATCGAATTCACCCCTCCACTTT.